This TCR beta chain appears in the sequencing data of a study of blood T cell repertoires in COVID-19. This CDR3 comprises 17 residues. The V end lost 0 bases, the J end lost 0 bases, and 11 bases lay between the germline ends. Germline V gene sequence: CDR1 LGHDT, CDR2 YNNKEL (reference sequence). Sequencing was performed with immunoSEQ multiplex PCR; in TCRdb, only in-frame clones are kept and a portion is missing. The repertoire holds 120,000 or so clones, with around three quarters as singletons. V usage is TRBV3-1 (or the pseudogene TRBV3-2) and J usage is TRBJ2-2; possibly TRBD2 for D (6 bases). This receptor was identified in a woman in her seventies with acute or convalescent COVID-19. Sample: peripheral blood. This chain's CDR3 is CASSQEMGGPNTGELFF. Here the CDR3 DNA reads TGTGCCAGCAGCCAAGAAATGGGGGGTCCGAACACCGGGGAGCTGTTTTTT.